The 22 T cell receptor beta chains reported below all come from one sample, sequenced in a study of CD8 T cells in ankylosing spondylitis (dated by TCRdb to 2016 to 2017). Libraries were prepared through 5' RACE. The sample was run on an Illumina HiSeq 2500. Starting from the raw public reads, TCRdb applied fastp trimming at Q25, assembled clones with MiXCR and retained in-frame beta chains. Rows with a matching CDR3 protein are joined into one entry that keeps the most common DNA and genes. In this sample the table shows some 270,000 distinct CDR3 sequences, 15% to 20% of which occur a single time. The ten largest clones capture around 30% of the sample. The sequenced sample was blood, either unsorted or a sorted T cell fraction (not recorded which). The receptors originated from a male donor with ankylosing spondylitis or in good health (not recorded which).

Details on this clonotype: A much larger clone lies one base from this, so it may be a read error. The rearrangement links TRBV29-1 to TRBJ2-7, with 9 bases aligning to TRBD1. V lost 3 bases to trimming and J lost 6 bases; unmatched junction nucleotides: 0. Germline V gene lookup returns CDR1 SQVTM and CDR2 ANQGSEA. The CDR3 runs to 11 residues. CDR3 loop: CSVETGGEQYF. CDR3 nucleotide sequence: TGCAGCGTTGAGACAGGGGGCGAGCAGTACTTC.

V is TRBV4-3 and J is TRBJ2-7, with TRBD1 matching 8 bases. V lost 4 bases to trimming and J lost 5 bases; unmatched junction nucleotides: 10. Germline V gives CDR1 LGHNA, CDR2 YSLEER. This CDR3 is 15 amino acids long. CDR3 nucleotide sequence: TGCGCCAGCAGCCGAACACAGGGGGTCAGTGACGAGCAGTACTTC. Translation gives CASSRTQGVSDEQYF.

The CDR3 sequence is CSVVGGDQPQHF. CDR3 sequence (DNA): TGCAGCGTGGTCGGGGGGGATCAGCCCCAGCATTTT. This sequence joins TRBV29-1 and TRBJ1-5; D possibly corresponds to TRBD1 (5 bases). CDR3 length equals 12 residues. Germline CDR1 is SQVTM and CDR2 is ANQGSEA. Trimming stripped 6 bases from V and 5 bases from J, with 11 bases between.

The V call is TRBV4-1, the J call TRBJ2-5; perhaps D is TRBD1 or TRBD2 (6 bases each). The germline V and J ends were trimmed by 3 bases and 3 bases, with 17 bases remaining between them. The CDR3 sequence is 16 residues long. CDR1 is MGHRA and CDR2 is YSYEKL in the germline V gene. CDR3 sequence reads: CASSHLGGTPKETQYF. In nucleotides, the CDR3 is TGCGCCAGCAGCCACCTCGGGGGCACCCCGAAAGAGACCCAGTACTTC.

V and J are TRBV11-1 and TRBJ1-4; D uncertain. V was pared by 3 bases and J by 7 bases, with 9 bases between. CDR1 SGHAT and CDR2 FQDESV come from the germline V gene (reference sequence). The CDR3 totals 13 residues. The CDR3 reads CASSLKDFEKLFF. The CDR3 nucleotides read TGTGCCAGCAGCTTGAAGGACTTTGAAAAACTGTTTTTT.

CDR3 coding DNA: TGTGCCAGCAGTCTCTCCCCCACCTACGAGCAGTACTTC. Translated: CASSLSPTYEQYF. This sequence joins TRBV4-2 and TRBJ2-7; D not certain. The CDR3 length is 13 residues. Trimming stripped 6 bases from V and 2 bases from J, with 11 bases between. The V gene's germline CDR1 is LGHNA and CDR2 YNFKEQ.

This clonotype was found a few times. The chain recombines TRBV12-3 or TRBV12-4 with TRBJ2-2; 10 nucleotides align to TRBD2. The CDR3 is 16 residues long. The trim removed 2 bases at V and 3 bases at J, leaving 3 bases unmatched. The CDR3 reads CASSLTSGTHTGELFF. DNA of the CDR3: TGTGCCAGCAGTTTAACTAGCGGGACCCACACCGGGGAGCTGTTTTTT.

V and J are TRBV3-1 and TRBJ2-1, with 11 bases identical to TRBD2. V lost 0 bases, J lost 7 bases, and 14 bases stayed unmatched. Germline V gene lookup returns CDR1 LGHDT and CDR2 YNNKEL (reference sequence). This CDR3 has 19 residues. In DNA form, the CDR3 reads TGTGCCAGCAGCCAAGAGGTATTCGGTCTGGTAGCGGGAGGGAATGAGCAGTTCTTC. Its translation: CASSQEVFGLVAGGNEQFF.

V gene TRBV7-8 combines with J gene TRBJ2-1; tentative D call: TRBD2 (6 bases). CDR3 length: 15 amino acids. Germline assignment: CDR1 SGHVS and CDR2 FQNEAQ. V was trimmed by 0 bases and J by 3 bases, leaving 9 bases between them. Written as DNA, the CDR3 is TGTGCCAGCAGCTTAGCTTTTAGCGGCTACAATGAGCAGTTCTTC. Its protein is CASSLAFSGYNEQFF.

The J gene is TRBJ2-7, the V gene TRBV9; TRBD1 matches at 8 bases. With V trimmed by 3 bases and J by 6 bases, 5 bases remained unmatched. Germline CDR1 is SGDLS and CDR2 is YYNGEE. The CDR3 contains 13 residues. DNA for the CDR3: TGTGCCAGCAGCGACGGACAGGGCGTCGAGCAGTACTTC. Its translation is CASSDGQGVEQYF.

Only a few counts were recorded for this clonotype. This rearrangement joins TRBV3-1 to TRBJ2-3, with TRBD2 matching over 8 bases. From germline, CDR1 is LGHDT and CDR2 YNNKEL (reference sequence). The CDR3 extends over 15 amino acids. V lost 0 bases and J lost 3; bases outside the gene matches: 2. The CDR3 nucleotides read TGTGCCAGCAGCCAAGATACTAGCGGAACAGATACGCAGTATTTT. This gives the protein CASSQDTSGTDTQYF.

This chain links TRBV7-2 with TRBJ2-7; perhaps TRBD2 as D (6 bases). CDR1 is SGHTA, CDR2 FQGNSA, per germline. This CDR3 region has 14 residues. V lost 4 bases and J lost 5, with 15 bases in between. In DNA form, the CDR3 reads TGTGCCAGCAGCTCCCTATCGGGGGTACACGAGCAGTACTTC. This encodes CASSSLSGVHEQYF.

There are a few counts of this clonotype. The chain employs TRBV7-8 and TRBJ2-1; 7 nucleotides match TRBD2. CDR3 length equals 15 residues. Trimming cost V 3 bases and J 4 bases; bases outside gene matches: 6. Germline V gene sequence: CDR1 SGHVS, CDR2 FQNEAQ. The CDR3 loop is CASSLELAYYNEQFF. The CDR3 DNA sequence: TGTGCCAGCAGCTTGGAACTAGCGTATTACAATGAGCAGTTCTTC.

The rearrangement links TRBV7-9 to TRBJ2-1; D is unresolved. The germline V and J ends were trimmed by 5 bases and 10 bases, with 6 bases remaining between them. Germline CDR1 is SEHNR and CDR2 is FQNEAQ (reference sequence). This CDR3 spans 10 amino acids. CDR3 sequence reads: CASSPPEQFF. Here the CDR3 DNA reads TGTGCCAGCAGCCCACCGGAGCAGTTCTTC.

This sequence joins TRBV20-1 and TRBJ2-5, with D possibly matching TRBD1 (6 bases). Germline loops: CDR1 DFQATT, CDR2 SNEGSKA (reference sequence). The CDR3 has 15 residues. The V gene lost 0 bases and the J gene lost 5 bases, with 16 bases spanning the gap. The CDR3 is CSARDYGRGGETQYF. In DNA form, the CDR3 reads TGCAGTGCTAGAGATTATGGCAGGGGCGGTGAGACCCAGTACTTC.

The rearrangement joins TRBV5-1 to TRBJ2-1, with TRBD2 matching 13 bases. This CDR3 region has 18 residues. From germline, CDR1 is SGHRS and CDR2 YFSETQ. V trimming: 2 bases; J trimming: 8 bases; junction bases outside the gene matches: 13. Written as DNA, the CDR3 is TGCGCCAGCAGCTTCCAACCAACTAGCGGGAGGGCCAAGGATGAGCAGTTCTTC. The encoded protein is CASSFQPTSGRAKDEQFF.

This clonotype was recorded many times. V usage is TRBV12-3 or TRBV12-4 and J usage is TRBJ2-7; D is undetermined. This CDR3 region has 10 residues. Trimming shortened V by 5 bases and J by 4 bases, and 3 bases separated the two germline ends. CDR3 in DNA: TGTGCCAGCAGTACTTACGAGCAGTACTTC. Its translation is CASSTYEQYF.

The chain uses TRBV5-1 and TRBJ2-7; no reliable D call. This CDR3 is 15 amino acids long. CDR1 is SGHRS, CDR2 YFSETQ, per germline. V was pared by 0 bases and J by 3 bases, with 13 bases between. CDR3 bases: TGCGCCAGCAGCTTGGAGGGCAAGCCCTTCTACGAGCAGTACTTC. It encodes CASSLEGKPFYEQYF.

The V and J genes are TRBV20-1 and TRBJ2-7, with TRBD1 identical over 8 bases. There are 15 residues in the CDR3. The V gene's germline CDR1 is DFQATT and CDR2 SNEGSKA (reference sequence). Trimming removed 5 bases from V and 3 bases from J; junction bases left unmatched: 12. CDR3 region: CSADQMDRENYEQYF. CDR3 sequence (DNA): TGCAGTGCTGACCAAATGGACAGGGAAAACTACGAGCAGTACTTC.

CDR3 region: CASSYRGSGTYNEQFF. The CDR3 region has the DNA TGTGCCAGCAGTTACCGGGGTAGCGGGACCTACAATGAGCAGTTCTTC. This chain links TRBV6-5 with TRBJ2-1, with TRBD2 matching over 8 bases. The CDR3 extends over 16 amino acids. J gave up 2 bases and V 2 bases, and 5 bases lay outside the gene matches. Germline V CDR1 and CDR2: MNHEY, SVGAGI.

This clonotype was found a few times. This sequence joins TRBV29-1 and TRBJ2-1, with 13 bases identical to TRBD2. Germline V gene data show CDR1 as SQVTM and CDR2 as ANQGSEA. Trimming cost V 3 bases and J 4 bases; bases outside gene matches: 9. This CDR3 comprises 17 residues. The CDR3 region has the DNA TGCAGCGTTGACACCACACTAGCGGGAGGGAGGTACAATGAGCAGTTCTTC. This encodes CSVDTTLAGGRYNEQFF.

This clonotype was observed at least ten times. This rearrangement joins TRBV20-1 to TRBJ1-1; 7 bases are shared with TRBD1. There are 13 residues in the CDR3. The germline V gene encodes CDR1 DFQATT and CDR2 SNEGSKA (reference sequence). V shed 0 bases and J 4 bases; nucleotides not matched to a gene: 2. CDR3 residues: CSARDNRGTEAFF. The CDR3 nucleotides read TGCAGTGCTAGAGACAACAGGGGCACTGAAGCTTTCTTT.